Below are 19 T cell receptor beta chains sequenced from a single sample in a study of control samples from healthy donors and cancer patients. Using immunoSEQ multiplex PCR, the repertoire was profiled, and TCRdb retains in-frame clones only, with some absent. The sample yields tens of thousands of clones, 91% seen once. Sequenced: PBMCs. These receptors were collected from a woman in her forties with head and neck cancer.

This sequence joins TRBV30 and TRBJ2-6; D not certain. V gave up 0 bases and J gave up 2 bases, with 8 bases separating them. Germline V lookup: CDR1 GTSNPN, CDR2 SVGIG (reference sequence). The CDR3 has 15 amino acids. The CDR3 DNA reads as TGTGCCTGGAGTGTAAGGCTCGCTGGGGCCAACGTCCTGACTTTC. The encoded protein is CAWSVRLAGANVLTF.

The chain has TRBV5-1 and TRBJ1-2; 7 nucleotides agree with TRBD1. Germline CDR1 reads SGHRS; CDR2 reads YFSETQ. Trimming removed 2 bases from V and 6 bases from J; junction bases left unmatched: 7. The CDR3 loop spans 14 amino acids. The DNA of the CDR3 is TGCGCCAGCAGCTTTGAGCCAGGGGGTGATGGCTACACCTTC. It is translated as CASSFEPGGDGYTF.

On this clone: Additional DNA sequences in this sample encode the identical CDR3. This sequence joins TRBV11-2 and TRBJ2-1; 9 positions match TRBD2. The CDR3 length is 18 residues. Germline V lookup: CDR1 SGHAT, CDR2 FQNNGV. Trimming took 5 bases from V and 7 from J; bases not matched to a gene: 18. The CDR3 bases are TGTGCCAGCAGCCGGATGTGGGGACTAGCAGGAGTTGCTAATGAGCAGTTCTTC. Its protein product is CASSRMWGLAGVANEQFF.

The CDR3 DNA follows: TGTGCCAGCAGTTACGGCGGGGTACTCACAGATACGCAGTATTTT. Its protein product is CASSYGGVLTDTQYF. The chain couples TRBV6-5 to TRBJ2-3, with D perhaps TRBD2 (6 bases). Germline V lookup: CDR1 MNHEY, CDR2 SVGAGI. V dropped 2 bases and J dropped 2 bases, with 11 bases sitting between them. This CDR3 has 15 residues.

The gene calls are TRBV19 and TRBJ2-7; D perhaps matches TRBD1 (5 bases). The germline V gene encodes CDR1 LNHDA and CDR2 SQIVND (reference sequence). Trimming shortened V by 1 base and J by 4 bases, and 11 bases separated the two germline ends. The CDR3 sequence is 14 residues long. CDR3 residues: CASSIAQGPYEQYF. CDR3 coding DNA: TGTGCCAGTAGTATAGCGCAGGGTCCATACGAGCAGTACTTC.

The genes are TRBV2 and TRBJ2-2; tentative D call: TRBD1 (8 bases). Germline lookup yields CDR1 SNHLY and CDR2 FYNNEI. This CDR3 has 14 amino acids. Trimming took off 7 bases at V and 6 bases at J, with 15 bases between the two ends. The CDR3 sequence is CASTWTGRAGELFF. The CDR3 nucleotides read TGTGCCAGCACTTGGACAGGGAGGGCCGGGGAGCTGTTTTTT.

This clone was seen just once. The J gene is TRBJ2-1, the V gene TRBV20-1; the D is unclear. Germline V gene lookup returns CDR1 DFQATT and CDR2 SNEGSKA (reference sequence). CDR3 length: 11 amino acids. Trimming stripped 4 bases from V and 9 bases from J, with 10 bases between. CDR3 nucleotides: TGCAGTGCTATCGAAGGTCCTGAGCAGTTCTTC. Protein: CSAIEGPEQFF.

The genes are TRBV14 and TRBJ1-2; 7 positions agree with TRBD1. Germline V gene lookup returns CDR1 SGHDN and CDR2 FVKESK. The CDR3 spans 16 residues. J gave up 8 bases and V 0 bases, and 12 bases lay outside the gene matches. The CDR3 region is CASSQDRSRGGGGYTF. The CDR3, as DNA: TGTGCCAGCAGCCAAGATCGGAGTCGAGGGGGCGGCGGCTACACCTTC.

This clone occurred once. The chain links TRBV28 to TRBJ1-4; 8 bases line up with TRBD1. CDR3 size: 15 residues. In germline, CDR1 is MDHEN, CDR2 SYDVKM. The V and J ends lost 7 bases and 7 bases, in that order; junction bases with no gene match: 11. This CDR3 reads CASITRGQGFEKLFF. The CDR3 DNA reads TGTGCCAGCATCACTAGAGGACAGGGCTTTGAAAAACTGTTTTTT.

As for this clone: This sample also contains other DNA sequences that code for the same CDR3. The rearrangement links TRBV18 to TRBJ2-5; D uncertain. V was shortened by 2 bases and J by 1 base, with 5 bases between the two germline ends. The CDR3 spans 13 residues. Germline V gene sequence: CDR1 KGHSH, CDR2 LQKENI. CDR3 loop: CASSPGSQETQYF. The CDR3 coding sequence is TGTGCCAGCTCACCAGGGTCCCAAGAGACCCAGTACTTC.

This clone was recorded only once. This chain connects TRBV28 to TRBJ1-1; a possible D gene is TRBD1 (5 bases). Deletions cut 7 bases from V and 2 bases from J, with 14 bases between. Germline V gives CDR1 MDHEN, CDR2 SYDVKM. The CDR3 runs 14 residues. The CDR3 is CASTLQGRNTEAFF. The CDR3 DNA sequence: TGTGCCAGCACCCTCCAGGGACGAAACACTGAAGCTTTCTTT.

The chain uses TRBV28 and TRBJ2-3; 12 bases map to TRBD2. CDR1 MDHEN and CDR2 SYDVKM come from the germline V gene. V was pared by 6 bases and J by 4 bases, with 8 bases of the junction left unmatched. The CDR3 covers 16 residues. This chain's CDR3 is CASRARLAGAPDTQYF. The CDR3 bases are TGTGCCAGCAGGGCGAGACTAGCGGGAGCCCCAGATACGCAGTATTTT.

The V and J genes are TRBV6-5 and TRBJ1-2; 8 bases fit TRBD1. CDR1 and CDR2 (germline): MNHEY, SVGAGI. With V trimmed by 7 bases and J by 7 bases, 11 bases remained unmatched. The CDR3 has 14 residues. The CDR3 DNA sequence: TGTGCCAGCAAAGGACAGGGAGACGGGGGTGGCTACACCTTC. This gives the protein CASKGQGDGGGYTF.

This clone is a singleton in its sample. The chain uses TRBV5-6 and TRBJ2-1, with TRBD2 matching 9 bases. This CDR3 contains 16 residues. Germline V CDR1 and CDR2: SGHDT, YYEEEE. With V trimmed by 0 bases and J by 8 bases, 9 bases remained unmatched. The CDR3 spells CASSLANSGGDDEQFF. CDR3 nucleotides: TGTGCCAGCAGCTTGGCCAATAGCGGGGGTGATGATGAGCAGTTCTTC.

The CDR3 region is CASSLVRDEQFF. CDR3 coding DNA: TGCGCCAGCAGCTTGGTACGGGATGAGCAGTTCTTC. The genes are TRBV5-1 and TRBJ2-1; D call uncertain. The CDR3 has 12 residues. Germline V lookup: CDR1 SGHRS, CDR2 YFSETQ. Trimming shortened V by 0 bases and J by 8 bases, and 6 bases separated the two germline ends. The complete variable domain, with remaining parts taken from reference TRBV5-1 and TRBJ2-1, reads KAGVTQTPRYLIKTRGQQVTLSCSPISGHRSVSWYQQTPGQGLQFLFEYFSETQRNKGNFPGRFSGRQFSNSRSEMNVSTLELGDSALYLCASSLVRDEQFFGPGTRLTVL.

The rearrangement joins TRBV15 to TRBJ2-5; D remains ambiguous. From germline, CDR1 is LNHNV and CDR2 YYDKDF (reference sequence). The CDR3 runs to 15 residues. V was trimmed by 0 bases and J by 1 base, leaving 9 bases between them. For the CDR3, the DNA is TGTGCCACCAGCAGAGAAGGGCAGGCCCAAGAGACCCAGTACTTC. It codes for CATSREGQAQETQYF.

This chain uses TRBV6-1 with TRBJ2-3, with TRBD1 matching 10 bases. Germline-derived CDR1 and CDR2 are MNHNS and SASEGT. The junction had 14 bases not matched to a gene; V was cut back by 4 bases and J by 4 bases. CDR3 size: 18 residues. CDR3 protein: CASSAIPGQGRGSDTQYF. CDR3 bases: TGTGCCAGCAGTGCCATCCCGGGACAGGGGAGGGGATCAGATACGCAGTATTTT.

The J gene is TRBJ2-5, the V gene TRBV28; possible D gene TRBD1, 6 bases. The CDR3 covers 13 residues. The V end lost 7 bases, the J end lost 5 bases, and 14 bases lay between the germline ends. Germline V gives CDR1 MDHEN, CDR2 SYDVKM. The CDR3 spells CASKRQVFETQYF. In DNA form, the CDR3 reads TGTGCCAGCAAAAGACAGGTTTTTGAGACCCAGTACTTC.

This clone was seen only once. This chain connects TRBV5-1 to TRBJ2-7; D is tentatively TRBD1 or TRBD2 (5 bases each). The CDR3 spans 16 residues. The V gene's germline CDR1 is SGHRS and CDR2 YFSETQ. V gave up 1 base and J gave up 2 bases, with 16 bases separating them. As DNA, the CDR3 is TGCGCCAGCAGCTTGTTTGGGACGGAGACCCCCTACGAGCAGTACTTC. Its translation is CASSLFGTETPYEQYF.